The present T cell receptor beta chain was sequenced within a study of patients and donors after allogeneic stem cell transplantation. This clonotype has a count of ten or more. TCRdb fed the RT-PCR reads into MiXCR, producing one record per CDR3 protein. The table records about 87,000 distinct CDR3 sequences, 4.5% to 5% of them present only once. The CDR3 covers 14 residues. Germline V lookup: CDR1 SGHRS, CDR2 YFSETQ. Trimming removed 0 bases from V and 2 bases from J, with 7 bases in between. V is TRBV5-1 and J is TRBJ2-3; D is unresolved. The clonotype originates from a human donor who was either an allogeneic HSCT recipient or a stem cell or donor lymphocyte infusion donor (not recorded which). It is not recorded whose cells these are; they may come from a transplant donor. The material sequenced was blood, either unsorted or a sorted T cell fraction (not recorded which). The CDR3 nucleotides read TGCGCCAGCAGCTTGGCGGAGTCCACAGATACGCAGTATTTT. This translates into CASSLAESTDTQYF.